This T cell receptor (beta chain) came from a study of OX40 agonist ivuxolimab in advanced cancers. Study as a whole: Ivuxolimab, an antibody acting as an agonist of OX40 (CD134), was used to treat patients.

Trimming cost V 4 bases and J 8 bases, with 11 bases left between them. This CDR3 has 13 residues. Germline assignment: CDR1 MNHNY and CDR2 SVGAGI (reference sequence). The repertoire was sequenced with immunoSEQ multiplex PCR; TCRdb's copy has only in-frame clones and lacks some. Of roughly 48,000 clones in the sample, about 90% were seen once. The gene calls are TRBV6-6 and TRBJ1-4; no firm D call. This receptor was taken from an adult with an advanced solid tumor such as melanoma, head and neck, liver or kidney cancer. The sequenced sample was CD4+ or CD8+ T cells sorted from blood, obtained in a trial of the OX40 agonist ivuxolimab. This CDR3 is CASSSRGLEKLFF. The CDR3 DNA sequence: TGTGCCAGCAGTTCCCGAGGGCTGGAAAAACTGTTTTTT.